This T cell receptor beta chain was recovered during a study of cytomegalovirus exposure and HLA in healthy donors. On the study more broadly: The 110 or so validation repertoires were produced on the same platform as the 650 or so repertoires of the first cohort. This was reported in a later analysis. Overall study results and limits: Three chains linked to CMV were shown in vitro to be specific for CMV antigens. Cytomegalovirus association was listed for 164 TCR beta chains. Rare sequences made up most TCRs, while some public TCRs were found in many donors.

The V gene lost 5 bases and the J gene lost 4 bases, with 17 bases spanning the gap. The V gene's germline CDR1 is SEHNR and CDR2 FQNEAQ (reference sequence). The length of the CDR3 is 15 residues. Method: immunoSEQ multiplex PCR; TCRdb's copy keeps in-frame clones and lacks some. The sample lists 200,000 to 250,000 clones; 75% to 95% were seen once. This clone has a single count. Its antigen is as yet unknown. The sequence derives from a woman aged 18-29 years in good health and CMV-seronegative. This chain connects TRBV7-9 to TRBJ1-2; D uncertain. Material: PBMCs. CDR3 residues: CASSPLSDAGYGYTF. The CDR3 nucleotides read TGTGCCAGCAGCCCCCTTTCCGATGCCGGCTATGGCTACACCTTC.